This is a list of T cell receptor beta chains from one sample in a study of CD8 T cells in Susac syndrome. TCRdb re-analysed the immunoSEQ multiplex PCR reads in MiXCR, keeping a single row per CDR3 protein. The repertoire consists of about 130,000 distinct CDR3 sequences, with roughly 94% occurring once and the leading ten covering over 0.15%. Sequencing was carried out using CD8+ T cells from PBMCs. Receptors originate from a human donor with Susac syndrome. Each CDR3 is given with its conserved first and last residue. D genes are given only for firm matches. Not all rows give a size; the values are once, few, many and, for expanded clones, a class.

TRBJ2-7,once,NA,TRBV29-1,TGCAGCGTTGTATTTTCTCTATCCTACGAGCAGTACTTC,CSVVFSLSYEQYF
TRBJ2-1,NA,NA,TRBV11-2,TGTGCCAGCAGCTTAAGTCGGATGAACAATGAGCAGTTCTTC,CASSLSRMNNEQFF
TRBJ2-1,NA,TRBD2,TRBV27,TGTGCCAGCAGTTACGGGCCTGGGGACTATCCGGGGGATGAGCAGTTCTTC,CASSYGPGDYPGDEQFF
TRBJ2-1,NA,TRBD1,TRBV2,TGTGCCAGCCAACCGGGACAGGGGCAGTACAATGAGCAGTTCTTC,CASQPGQGQYNEQFF
TRBJ2-7,once,NA,TRBV27,TGTGCCAGCAGTTTAGTAGGTGCTAGCCTCCTAGAGCAGTACTTC,CASSLVGASLLEQYF
TRBJ2-1,NA,TRBD1,TRBV7-9,TGTGCCAGCAGCTCCTGGGGGACAGGGGAATATGAGCAGTTCTTC,CASSSWGTGEYEQFF
TRBJ2-1,NA,NA,TRBV29-1,TGCAGCGTTGAGGACAGTCCCAATGAGCAGTTCTTC,CSVEDSPNEQFF
TRBJ2-2,NA,TRBD2,TRBV5-1,TGCGCCAGCAGCTTGGGGACTAGCGGCGAGGGGGAGCTGTTTTTT,CASSLGTSGEGELFF
TRBJ2-7,NA,NA,TRBV27,TGTGCCAGCAGTTTCATAGGTTCCTACGAGCAGTACTTC,CASSFIGSYEQYF
TRBJ1-2,NA,NA,TRBV4-1,TGCGCCAGCAGCCAAGATCCCGGGGTTGGCTATGGCTACACCTTC,CASSQDPGVGYGYTF
TRBJ1-4,NA,TRBD1,TRBV19,TGTGCCAGTAGCTGGACAGGGGGAGGGACTAATGAAAAACTGTTTTTT,CASSWTGGGTNEKLFF
TRBJ2-7,NA,NA,TRBV3-1,TGTGCCAGCAGCCAAGAGGAGTCAACCTACGAGCAGTACTTC,CASSQEESTYEQYF
TRBJ1-5,NA,NA,TRBV27,TGTGCCAGCAGTTCCACCCCAGGGTGGAATCAGCCCCAGCATTTT,CASSSTPGWNQPQHF
TRBJ2-2,NA,TRBD2,TRBV27,TGTGCCACTAGCGGGAGTGCCGGGGAGCTGTTTTTT,CATSGSAGELFF
TRBJ2-1,NA,TRBD2,TRBV12-3/TRBV12-4,TGTGCCAGCACCAAGACTAGCGGGAGGGCAGATGAGCAGTTCTTC,CASTKTSGRADEQFF
TRBJ1-1,NA,NA,TRBV12-3/TRBV12-4,TGTGCCAGCAGTAATCCTACAGGGTTGAACACTGAAGCTTTCTTT,CASSNPTGLNTEAFF
TRBJ1-2,NA,NA,TRBV11-1,TGTGCCAGCAGCATACGACAGGCGAGGGATGGCTACACCTTC,CASSIRQARDGYTF
TRBJ2-1,NA,NA,TRBV20-1,TGCAGTGCTAGAACCGTCCTGGCCTCAGGAAATGAGCAGTTCTTC,CSARTVLASGNEQFF
TRBJ2-1,NA,TRBD2,TRBV3-1,TGTGCCAGCAGCCCAAGACTAGCGGGATATTACAATGAGCAGTTCTTC,CASSPRLAGYYNEQFF
TRBJ1-2,NA,TRBD1,TRBV5-1,TGCGCCAGCACGACAGGGCCGGCCTATGGCTACACCTTC,CASTTGPAYGYTF
TRBJ2-1,NA,NA,TRBV20-1,TGCAGTGCTAGAATGGATTTGGACCCCTACAATGAGCAGTTCTTC,CSARMDLDPYNEQFF
TRBJ2-3,NA,NA,TRBV5-1,TGCGCCAGCAGCTCCTACCCCCGGGATTCAGATACGCAGTATTTT,CASSSYPRDSDTQYF
TRBJ1-2,NA,TRBD1,TRBV7-9,TGTGCCAGCAGCTTCCTGGACAGGGCGGTACGCTACACCTTC,CASSFLDRAVRYTF
TRBJ2-1,NA,TRBD2,TRBV14,TGTGCCAGCAGCGCAATAGCGGGAGGGGGGCAGTTCTTC,CASSAIAGGGQFF
TRBJ1-1,NA,NA,TRBV29-1,TGCAGCGTTGATTATCAGGGCCCTGAAGCTTTCTTT,CSVDYQGPEAFF
TRBJ1-1,NA,NA,TRBV25-1,TGTGCCAGCAGTGAATCTAGGGGTATGAACACTGAAGCTTTCTTT,CASSESRGMNTEAFF
TRBJ2-5,NA,NA,TRBV2,TGTGCCAGCAGCCGGGACTCGGGGGAGACCCAGTACTTC,CASSRDSGETQYF
TRBJ2-3,NA,NA,TRBV27,TGTGCCAGCAGTTTAACGTTCGGAATATTGGATACGCAGTATTTT,CASSLTFGILDTQYF
TRBJ2-7,NA,TRBD2,TRBV15,TGTGCCACCAGCAGATCTAGCGGGGGACCCTCCTACGAGCAGTACTTC,CATSRSSGGPSYEQYF
TRBJ1-2,NA,NA,TRBV4-1,TGCGCCAGCAGCCAAGTACCGGGAACTAACTATGGCTACACCTTC,CASSQVPGTNYGYTF
TRBJ2-5,NA,TRBD2,TRBV7-9,TGTGCCAGCAGCCCTGAGGGACTAGCGGGAGGCCTAAAGAAGGCCCAGTACTTC,CASSPEGLAGGLKKAQYF
TRBJ2-7,once,NA,TRBV5-1,TGCGCCAGCGGCCGTGGAGCGGACGGATACGAGCAGTACTTC,CASGRGADGYEQYF
TRBJ1-1,NA,NA,TRBV29-1,TGCAGCGTTCTCCGGATCGCTGAAGCTTTCTTT,CSVLRIAEAFF
TRBJ2-7,once,NA,TRBV5-4,TGTGCCAGCAGCTTGCTGGCCACCGGGACTGTCACCTACGAGCAGTACTTC,CASSLLATGTVTYEQYF
TRBJ1-5,NA,NA,TRBV4-2,TGTGCCAGCAGCCAACTCCAGGGACGCAGCAATCAGCCCCAGCATTTT,CASSQLQGRSNQPQHF
TRBJ2-7,NA,TRBD1,TRBV5-5,TGTGCCAGCAGCTTGCGCGCTACAGGGGGCCCTTGTTACGAGCAGTACTTC,CASSLRATGGPCYEQYF
TRBJ1-1,NA,NA,TRBV27,TGTGCCAGCAGTTCCGGGACGGCCAAAACTGAAGCTTTCTTT,CASSSGTAKTEAFF